These 9 T cell receptor beta chains were sequenced from one sample in a study of memory CD4+ T cells and cytomegalovirus serostatus. The sort gate was single viable CD3+CD4+CD8-CD45RO+ cells for memory CD4+ T cells. Profiling relied on immunoSEQ multiplex PCR, and the TCRdb table lists in-frame clones only, not all of them. This sample yields under 50,000 clones, of which around 78% are seen a single time; approximately 0.85% belongs to the top ten. Sequenced input: memory CD4+ T cells from blood. These receptors originate from an adult in good health and CMV-seronegative.

V usage is TRBV9 and J usage is TRBJ1-6; 8 bases align to TRBD1. There are 16 residues in the CDR3. Trimming removed 0 bases from V and 6 bases from J; junction bases left unmatched: 5. The V gene's germline CDR1 is SGDLS and CDR2 YYNGEE. CDR3 bases: TGTGCCAGCAGCGTAGGCCAGGGGGCAAGTAATTCACCCCTCCACTTT. Amino acid sequence: CASSVGQGASNSPLHF.

The chain employs TRBV5-1 and TRBJ1-2; a weak D match, TRBD1 (5 bases). Germline CDR1 is SGHRS and CDR2 is YFSETQ. Deletions cut 0 bases from V and 2 bases from J, with 11 bases between. The CDR3 is 15 amino acids. The CDR3 DNA follows: TGCGCCAGCAGCTTGGACGAGGGGCCCAACTATGGCTACACCTTC. Protein product: CASSLDEGPNYGYTF.

The chain employs TRBV28 and TRBJ2-7, with D possibly TRBD2 on 7 matching bases. The CDR3 consists of 15 residues. The germline CDR1 and CDR2 sequences are MDHEN and SYDVKM. V lost 2 bases to trimming and J lost 6 bases, with 17 bases between them. The CDR3 DNA reads as TGTGCCAGCAGTTTAGGGGGGGGACACGGACCCGAGCAGTACTTC. Protein: CASSLGGGHGPEQYF. The full variable domain, in which reference TRBV28 and TRBJ2-7 provide the parts outside the CDR3, is DVKVTQSSRYLVKRTGEKVFLECVQDMDHENMFWYRQDPGLGLRLIYFSYDVKMKEKGDIPEGYSVSREKKERFSLILESASTNQTSMYLCASSLGGGHGPEQYFGPGTRLTVT.

V is TRBV5-5 and J is TRBJ2-3; TRBD1 might be the D (5 bases). The V gene's germline CDR1 is SGHKS and CDR2 YYEKEE (reference sequence). CDR3 length: 16 amino acids. V was clipped by 4 bases and J by 0 bases, with 15 bases between them. The CDR3 DNA follows: TGTGCCAGCAGCGTGGAAGGGGATCCTAGCACAGATACGCAGTATTTT. It specifies CASSVEGDPSTDTQYF. Together with reference TRBV5-5 and TRBJ2-3, the CDR3 gives the full variable domain: DAGVTQSPTHLIKTRGQQVTLRCSPISGHKSVSWYQQVLGQGPQFIFQYYEKEERGRGNFPDRFSARQFPNYSSELNVNALLLGDSALYLCASSVEGDPSTDTQYFGPGTRLTVL.

The chain joins TRBV10-3 to TRBJ1-2; D gene uncertain. V was trimmed by 6 bases and J by 8 bases, leaving 31 bases between them. From germline, CDR1 is ENHRY and CDR2 SYGVKD. The CDR3 is 18 residues long. The chain's CDR3 is CAISMGVELEAERGGYTF. CDR3 bases: TGTGCCATCAGCATGGGAGTAGAGTTGGAGGCTGAGCGGGGAGGCTACACCTTC.

J is TRBJ1-3 and V is TRBV2, with D unclear. The V end was cut by 6 bases, the J end by 0 bases, with 12 bases between. The CDR3 is 15 residues long. The germline V gene encodes CDR1 SNHLY and CDR2 FYNNEI. CDR3 sequence (DNA): TGTGCCAGCAGCGCGACGGATTTCTCTGGAAACACCATATATTTT. It encodes CASSATDFSGNTIYF.

This sequence joins TRBV28 and TRBJ2-4; 9 bases align to TRBD1. This CDR3 region has 15 residues. The germline CDR1 and CDR2 sequences are MDHEN and SYDVKM. With 7 bases clipped from V and 5 bases from J, the junction kept 9 bases outside the gene matches. Written as DNA, the CDR3 is TGTGCCAGCACCCCGTGGGGACAGGGAGAAAACATTCAGTACTTC. It yields the protein CASTPWGQGENIQYF. Based on the CDR3 plus reference TRBV28 and TRBJ2-4, the full variable domain is DVKVTQSSRYLVKRTGEKVFLECVQDMDHENMFWYRQDPGLGLRLIYFSYDVKMKEKGDIPEGYSVSREKKERFSLILESASTNQTSMYLCASTPWGQGENIQYFGAGTRLSVL.

This clone appeared a few times. The chain couples TRBV30 to TRBJ2-3, with 16 bases identical to TRBD2. This CDR3 spans 19 amino acids. CDR1 is GTSNPN and CDR2 is SVGIG in the germline V gene (reference sequence). With V trimmed by 0 bases and J by 5 bases, 11 bases remained unmatched. DNA for the CDR3: TGTGCCTGGAGTGTACTTGTCCGGGGACTAGCGGGGGGGGGAGATACGCAGTATTTT. Translation gives CAWSVLVRGLAGGGDTQYF. Using reference TRBV30 and TRBJ2-3 for the parts outside the CDR3, the full variable domain is SQTIHQWPATLVQPVGSPLSLECTVEGTSNPNLYWYRQAAGRGLQLLFYSVGIGQISSEVPQNLSASRPQDRQFILSSKKLLLSDSGFYLCAWSVLVRGLAGGGDTQYFGPGTRLTVL.

The chain combines TRBV29-1 with TRBJ2-3; D possibly matches TRBD1 or TRBD2 (6 bases each). The CDR3 covers 14 residues. Trimming removed 4 bases at V and 2 bases at J, with 13 bases between. The germline V gene encodes CDR1 SQVTM and CDR2 ANQGSEA. The CDR3 sequence: CSVGRGRDTDTQYF. In nucleotides, the CDR3 is TGCAGCGTTGGACGGGGGCGGGACACAGATACGCAGTATTTT.